This entry features one TCR beta chain sequence. Its antigen is not yet known. No base-level quality is on record; no much larger clone is a single base apart. This record comes from a study of CD8 T cells in Susac syndrome (dated by TCRdb to between 2018 and 2020). Some background on the complete study: Whether CD8+ T cell activation and differentiation in Susac syndrome was antigen driven was tested using repertoire sequencing. What the work shows at the level of the full study, not this receptor alone: The study acknowledged that relatively few individuals were included in the TCR sequencing and HLA analysis.

The germline V gene (reference sequence) sets CDR1 to LGHDT and CDR2 to YNNKEL. The CDR3, from cysteine to phenylalanine, totals 17 residues. Solely the CDR3 DNA is kept, with 51 bases framed from the first base. Here V drops 1 base and J drops 5 bases, and the junction holds 8 bases not matched to any gene. Peripheral blood CD8+ and CD4+ T cells from healthy donors, Susac syndrome patients and multiple sclerosis patients were profiled by high-throughput TCR beta sequencing. Healthy donors were age- and sex-matched controls. Bulk CD8+ and CD4+ T cells were purified magnetically by negative isolation, whereas CD8+ TEMRA cells were enriched by FACS. Blood was drawn into EDTA tubes, processed within 24 hours, and PBMCs were isolated by density gradient centrifugation. PBMCs destined for TCR sequencing were cryopreserved in liquid nitrogen and later thawed in a 37 °C water bath. The sorted or isolated CD4+, CD8+ and CD8+ TEMRA cells had a purity of 90% or higher.

RNA was extracted with the RNeasy kit and roughly 0.5 to 1 ug was reverse transcribed using random hexamers. The immunoSEQ multiplex PCR assay, which covers 54 Vbeta and 13 Jbeta segments, was used to amplify TCR beta CDR3 regions. PCR amplification bias was corrected by using a synthetic template baseline for primer optimization and computational correction. The original pipeline was this. Reads were annotated to V, D and J genes according to IMGT and were analyzed with immunoSEQ Analyzer, with only productive sequences retained. Clonality was computed as one minus Shannon entropy normalized by log2 of the number of productive unique sequences. For each patient and control, public and private clones were evaluated within the 100 most prevalent clones. Clones were defined as Susac-specific when absent from the healthy and MS cohorts, from about a thousand published viral clones and from other ImmuneACCESS disease sequences. In-frame beta chains were kept once TCRdb had trimmed the public reads at Q25 with fastp and called clones with MiXCR. Entries are consolidated by CDR3 protein sequence, retaining the most common genes and DNA. The V and J calls here are based on TCRdb, not the publication. This sample comprises just under 150,000 distinct CDR3 sequences, 94% of them detected only once. Under 0.095% of the sample is in the top ten clones.

Specimen: CD4+ T cells from PBMCs. This TCR came from a human donor in good health. Here the chain combines TRBV3-1 and TRBJ2-1; 10 of the junction bases match TRBD2. This receptor has the CDR3 CASSQGNSGRYNNEQFF. The nucleotides are TGTGCCAGCAGCCAAGGTAATAGCGGGAGGTATAACAATGAGCAGTTCTTC.